Listed below are T cell receptor beta chains from one sample, sequenced in a study of CD8 T cells in ankylosing spondylitis. MiXCR, applied by TCRdb to the 5' RACE reads, yields one record per CDR3 protein. The data show about 42,000 distinct CDR3 sequences, over 3.5% seen once. Sample: blood, either unsorted or a sorted T cell fraction (not recorded which). The receptors derive from a female donor with ankylosing spondylitis or in good health (not recorded which). Each CDR3 is given with its conserved first and last residue. The D gene is left open where the match is weak. Clone size is not always given. Where it is, it says once, few, many or a class for expanded clones.

TRBV9	TRBD2	many	TRBJ2-1	TGTGCCAGCAGCGTGGGACTAGCGGGGGGCCACTACAATGAGCAGTTCTTC	CASSVGLAGGHYNEQFF
TRBV9	TRBD1	many	TRBJ1-2	TGTGCCAGCAGCGCCCAGGGGGCTCGGGGCTATGGCTACACCTTC	CASSAQGARGYGYTF
TRBV9	TRBD1	many	TRBJ1-3	TGTGCCAGCAGCGTAGGAAGGGGGCATTATACTGGAAACACCATATATTTT	CASSVGRGHYTGNTIYF
TRBV9	TRBD2	few	TRBJ2-2	TGTGCCAGCAGCTCGAGCCTAGCGGGGGCCGGGGAGCTGTTTTTT	CASSSSLAGAGELFF
TRBV9	TRBD1	.	TRBJ2-3	TGTGCCAGCAGCACAGGGGTGAAAACTAGCACAGATACGCAGTATTTT	CASSTGVKTSTDTQYF
TRBV9	TRBD2	many	TRBJ2-5	TGTGCCAGCAGCCCCTCCATGGGGGGGGTCGAAGAGACCCAGTACTTC	CASSPSMGGVEETQYF
TRBV9	TRBD2	many	TRBJ2-1	TGTGCCAGCAGCGTTGGAATAGCGGGGGGGCATAATGAGCAGTTCTTC	CASSVGIAGGHNEQFF
TRBV9	.	many	TRBJ2-3	TGTGCCAGCAGCACAACTAGCTACACAGATACGCAGTATTTT	CASSTTSYTDTQYF
TRBV9	TRBD1	.	TRBJ1-1	TGTGCCAGCAGTCCAAAGGGGGCGGGCACTGAAGCTTTCTTT	CASSPKGAGTEAFF
TRBV9	.	.	TRBJ2-2	TGTGCCAGCAGCAGCCGGGACTCAGTTACCGGGGAGCTGTTTTTT	CASSSRDSVTGELFF
TRBV9	.	.	TRBJ2-5	TGTGCCAGCAGCGCCCGCGAAGAGACCCAGTACTTC	CASSAREETQYF
TRBV9	.	once	TRBJ2-3	TGTGCCAGCAGCGCCAGCCTAGATACGCAGTATTTT	CASSASLDTQYF
TRBV9	.	many	TRBJ1-1	TGTGCCAGCAGCGCACAACAGGGCTCTGAAGCTTTCTTT	CASSAQQGSEAFF
TRBV9	.	many	TRBJ1-3	TGTGCCAGCAGCGTGGGCACAGGGCCCGGGGGAGCTGGAAACACCATATATTTT	CASSVGTGPGGAGNTIYF
TRBV9	.	many	TRBJ2-3	TGTGCCAGCAGCCCTCGTGAATCGGATACGCAGTATTTT	CASSPRESDTQYF
TRBV9	.	many	TRBJ1-6	TGTGCCAGCAGCGTTGGAGGTGGAGTGTCACCCCTCCACTTT	CASSVGGGVSPLHF
TRBV9	TRBD2	many	TRBJ2-5	TGTGCCAGCAGCGACCTAGCGGGGGAGGTTGGAGAGACCCAGTACTTC	CASSDLAGEVGETQYF
TRBV9	.	many	TRBJ2-2	TGTGCCAGCAGCGTAGTGGGCAGAACGAACACCGGGGAGCTGTTTTTT	CASSVVGRTNTGELFF
TRBV9	.	many	TRBJ1-3	TGTGCCAGCAGCGTCGAATTCCGGGGCGCCGGAAACACCATATATTTT	CASSVEFRGAGNTIYF
TRBV9	.	many	TRBJ1-6	TGTGCCAGCAGCACGGCGGCTTCACCCCTCCACTTT	CASSTAASPLHF
TRBV9	TRBD2	many	TRBJ2-5	TGTGCCAGCAGCGTAGCTGGGCGGGGGGCCCAAGAGACCCAGTACTTC	CASSVAGRGAQETQYF
TRBV9	.	many	TRBJ2-1	TGTGCCAGCAGCGTATCTGGACAGTTAAATGAGCAGTTCTTC	CASSVSGQLNEQFF
TRBV9	.	many	TRBJ2-1	TGTGCCAGCAGCGTAGCGGGGGACATTTTTGGTGAGCAGTTCTTC	CASSVAGDIFGEQFF
TRBV4-3	.	many	TRBJ1-1	TGCGCCAGCAGCCAGGACCAAAAAGGTGAAGCTTTCTTT	CASSQDQKGEAFF
TRBV9	TRBD1	many	TRBJ2-2	TGTGCCAGCAGCCCCCACTCCGGACAGGCCGGGGAGCTGTTTTTT	CASSPHSGQAGELFF
TRBV9	.	many	TRBJ2-7	TGTGCCAGCAGCGTAGCAGGCGGGGCAACCTACGAGCAGTACTTC	CASSVAGGATYEQYF
TRBV9	TRBD1	many	TRBJ2-6	TGTGCCAGCAGCGTAATGCCGGGACAGGGGACACCTGGGGCCAACGTCCTGACTTTC	CASSVMPGQGTPGANVLTF
TRBV9	.	many	TRBJ1-3	TGTGCCAGCAGCGCCACAAGCCTGACAGGAGGAAACACCATATATTTT	CASSATSLTGGNTIYF
TRBV9	TRBD1	many	TRBJ2-3	TGTGCCAGCAGCCCACTAGGGGGCAGGGCAGATACGCAGTATTTT	CASSPLGGRADTQYF
TRBV9	TRBD1	few	TRBJ2-3	TGTGCCAGCAGTTTAGGGACAGGAAACACAGATACGCAGTATTTT	CASSLGTGNTDTQYF
TRBV9	TRBD1	.	TRBJ2-2	TGTGCCAGCAGCGCACGGGACAGCCGGAACACCGGGGAGCTGTTTTTT	CASSARDSRNTGELFF
TRBV9	TRBD1	many	TRBJ1-5	TGTGCCAGCAGTCCCGGGACAGGGAATCGTGCCCAGCATTTT	CASSPGTGNRAQHF
TRBV9	.	many	TRBJ2-3	TGTGCCAGCAGCTTGAGGGCTCCGGCGGGGCCGCAGTATTTT	CASSLRAPAGPQYF
TRBV9	.	.	TRBJ2-7	TGTGCCAGCAGCGTCGGAGGGACAGACTACGAGCAGTACTTC	CASSVGGTDYEQYF
TRBV9	.	many	TRBJ2-1	TGTGCCAGCAGCGTAGGGCTTGGGCTCAAATACAATGAGCAGTTCTTC	CASSVGLGLKYNEQFF
TRBV9	.	few	TRBJ2-7	TGTGCCAGCAGCACACAAGAGGGCCCCGAGGGTTCCTACGAGCAGTACTTC	CASSTQEGPEGSYEQYF
TRBV9	TRBD2	.	TRBJ2-1	TGTTCCAGCAGCGTAGGGACTAGCGGGGAGCATGAGCAGTTCTTC	CSSSVGTSGEHEQFF
TRBV9	.	medium-sized	TRBJ2-2	TGTGCCAGCAGCCGAGAGTCAGGGGCCTTCACCGGGGAGCTGTTTTTT	CASSRESGAFTGELFF
TRBV9	.	many	TRBJ1-3	TGTGCCAGCAGCGCCTTAGGACTGCACTCTGGAAACACCATATATTTT	CASSALGLHSGNTIYF
TRBV9	.	many	TRBJ1-4	TGTGCCAGCAGCGTAGGGCAGTATGAAAAACTGTTTTTT	CASSVGQYEKLFF
TRBV9	.	few	TRBJ2-1	TGTGCCAGCAGCCTTTCCGAGAACAATGAGCAGTTCTTC	CASSLSENNEQFF
TRBV9	.	many	TRBJ1-3	TGTGCCAGCAGCATGGGCAGCTCTGGAAACACCATATATTTT	CASSMGSSGNTIYF
TRBV9	TRBD2	many	TRBJ2-3	TGTGCCAGCAGCGTATTCGGGGGGATCACAGATACGCAGTATTTT	CASSVFGGITDTQYF
TRBV9	.	.	TRBJ2-7	TGTGCCAGCAGCGGGCCCGGCCGAGGGCACGTGTACTTC	CASSGPGRGHVYF
TRBV9	TRBD2	.	TRBJ2-7	TGTGCCAGCAGCCTCGGGTGGACTAGCGATTACTACGAGCAGTACTTC	CASSLGWTSDYYEQYF
TRBV9	.	many	TRBJ2-3	TGTGCCAGCAGCGGGGGCCATCCGGGGGCAGATACGCAGTATTTT	CASSGGHPGADTQYF
TRBV9	.	many	TRBJ2-3	TGTGCCAGCAGTTTTAACACCGGCCGCGCAGATACGCAGTATTTT	CASSFNTGRADTQYF
TRBV9	.	many	TRBJ1-1	TGTGCCAGCAGCGCCCCCGGGGGTGGCGGCACTGAAGCTTTCTTT	CASSAPGGGGTEAFF
TRBV9	.	many	TRBJ1-4	TGTGCCAGCAGCCCCGGGGGTGTCTCTAATGAAAAACTGTTTTTT	CASSPGGVSNEKLFF
TRBV9	.	many	TRBJ2-7	TGTGCCAGCAGCGTAGGGGACTCTACCCGAGGGGAGCAGTACTTC	CASSVGDSTRGEQYF
TRBV19	.	many	TRBJ1-5	TGTGCCAGTAGTCCCCGGGGTAGGGATCAGCCCCAGCATTTT	CASSPRGRDQPQHF
TRBV7-2	.	many	TRBJ1-5	TGTGCCAGCAGCGGACAGCATCATCAGCCCCAGCATTTT	CASSGQHHQPQHF